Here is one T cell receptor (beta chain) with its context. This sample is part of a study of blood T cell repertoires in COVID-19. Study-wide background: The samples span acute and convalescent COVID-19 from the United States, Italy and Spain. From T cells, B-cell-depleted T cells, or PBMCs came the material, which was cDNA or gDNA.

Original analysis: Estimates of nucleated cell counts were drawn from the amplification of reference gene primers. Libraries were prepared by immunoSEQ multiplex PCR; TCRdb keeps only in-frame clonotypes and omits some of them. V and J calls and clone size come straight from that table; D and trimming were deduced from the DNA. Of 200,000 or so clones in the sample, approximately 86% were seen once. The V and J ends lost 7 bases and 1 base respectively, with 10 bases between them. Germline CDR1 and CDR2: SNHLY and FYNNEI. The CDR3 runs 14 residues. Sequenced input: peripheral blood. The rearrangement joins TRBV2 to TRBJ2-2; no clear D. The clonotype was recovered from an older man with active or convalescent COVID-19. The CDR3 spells CASTMQVNTGELFF. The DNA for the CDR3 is TGTGCCAGCACGATGCAGGTGAACACCGGGGAGCTGTTTTTT.